These T cell receptor beta chains were read from a single sample in a study of preoperative IRX-2 immunotherapy in early breast cancer. Sequencing was performed with immunoSEQ multiplex PCR; in TCRdb, only in-frame clones are kept and a portion is missing. Among around 57,000 clones listed, roughly 94% were seen once. This sample was gathered from a patient treated with IRX-2 immunotherapy. These receptor sequences come from a human donor with breast cancer. Each CDR3 is given with its conserved first and last residue. The order of the fields is J gene, D gene, V gene, clone size, CDR3 protein, CDR3 DNA. The D gene is left open where the match is weak. A row's size may be missing; if present it is once, few, many or a size class.

TRBJ2-5	NA	TRBV4-1	NA	CASSQEDLTAEGETQYF	TGCGCCAGCAGCCAAGAGGACCTGACAGCGGAGGGAGAGACCCAGTACTTC
TRBJ1-2	NA	TRBV7-9	NA	CASSFRQNNYGYTF	TGTGCCAGCAGCTTCCGACAGAATAACTATGGCTACACCTTC
TRBJ1-1	NA	TRBV7-9	NA	CASSTLTRPFDTEAFF	TGTGCCAGCAGCACGCTCACCAGACCCTTTGACACTGAAGCTTTCTTT
TRBJ2-7	TRBD2	TRBV7-2	NA	CASSFQLAGVSYEQYF	TGTGCCAGCAGCTTCCAACTAGCGGGAGTAAGCTACGAGCAGTACTTC
TRBJ1-2	NA	TRBV30	NA	CAQRGGSWGYTF	TGTGCCCAAAGGGGAGGTTCGTGGGGCTACACCTTC
TRBJ1-3	TRBD1	TRBV19	NA	CATVDRGNSGNTIYF	TGTGCCACGGTGGACAGGGGGAACTCTGGAAACACCATATATTTT
TRBJ2-7	NA	TRBV18	NA	CASSPLNRDEQYF	TGTGCCAGCTCACCACTAAACAGGGACGAGCAGTACTTC
TRBJ1-1	NA	TRBV5-6	NA	CASSAGRTAFF	TGTGCCAGCAGCGCCGGCAGAACAGCTTTCTTT
TRBJ1-3	TRBD1	TRBV18	NA	CASSPLRDRAGNTIYF	TGTGCCAGCTCACCCCTCCGGGACAGGGCGGGAAACACCATATATTTT
TRBJ2-5	TRBD2	TRBV6-5	NA	CASDLAGALQETQYF	TGTGCCAGCGATCTAGCGGGGGCTCTCCAAGAGACCCAGTACTTC
TRBJ2-3	NA	TRBV5-5	NA	CASSLIASSTDTQYF	TGTGCCAGCAGCTTGATAGCGTCTAGCACAGATACGCAGTATTTT
TRBJ1-6	TRBD1	TRBV28	NA	CATGTGAYSPLHF	TGTGCCACCGGGACAGGGGCTTATTCACCCCTCCACTTT
TRBJ2-5	NA	TRBV18	NA	CASSPFGVQETQYF	TGTGCCAGCTCACCATTTGGGGTCCAAGAGACCCAGTACTTC
TRBJ1-2	NA	TRBV5-8	NA	CASSLFGGDYGYTF	TGTGCCAGCAGCTTGTTTGGGGGCGACTATGGCTACACCTTC
TRBJ2-7	TRBD1	TRBV7-8	NA	CASSFGQGYEQYF	TGTGCCAGCAGCTTTGGACAGGGCTACGAGCAGTACTTC
TRBJ2-7	NA	TRBV4-1	NA	CASSHQGSSEQYF	TGCGCCAGCAGCCATCAGGGTTCCAGCGAGCAGTACTTC
TRBJ2-7	NA	TRBV19	NA	CASSMYGSPYEQYF	TGTGCCAGTAGTATGTATGGGTCACCCTACGAGCAGTACTTC
TRBJ2-3	NA	TRBV6-1	NA	CASSEVTDTQYF	TGTGCCAGCAGTGAGGTCACAGATACGCAGTATTTT
TRBJ2-3	NA	TRBV29-1	NA	CSVVKSTDTQYF	TGCAGCGTTGTGAAGAGCACAGATACGCAGTATTTT
TRBJ1-2	NA	TRBV9	NA	CASSQGNYGYTF	TGTGCCAGCAGCCAGGGGAACTATGGCTACACCTTC
TRBJ2-5	NA	TRBV30	NA	CACARGPETQYF	TGTGCCTGTGCGAGAGGGCCGGAGACCCAGTACTTC
TRBJ1-2	NA	TRBV7-9	once	CASSLGPGDTRGGYTF	TGTGCCAGCAGCTTAGGGCCCGGGGATACCCGTGGGGGCTACACCTTC
TRBJ1-1	NA	TRBV28	NA	CASSFGSENTEAFF	TGTGCCAGCAGTTTCGGGTCAGAGAACACTGAAGCTTTCTTT
TRBJ1-3	NA	TRBV7-2	NA	CASSPGVSGNTIYF	TGTGCCAGCAGCCCGGGGGTCTCTGGAAACACCATATATTTT
TRBJ1-3	NA	TRBV4-2	NA	CASSQDRTGQWNTIYF	TGTGCCAGCAGCCAAGATCGCACAGGGCAATGGAACACCATATATTTT
TRBJ1-1	TRBD1	TRBV28	few	CASRIQGAPTEAFF	TGTGCCAGCAGGATACAGGGGGCGCCCACTGAAGCTTTCTTT
TRBJ1-5	TRBD1	TRBV2	NA	CASSVQGAGQPQHF	TGTGCCAGCAGCGTACAGGGGGCGGGACAGCCCCAGCATTTT
TRBJ2-5	NA	TRBV7-7	NA	CASSSQAGLQETQYF	TGTGCCAGCAGCTCGCAGGCGGGCCTCCAAGAGACCCAGTACTTC
TRBJ1-1	NA	TRBV6-5	NA	CASSPGTLNTEAFF	TGTGCCAGCAGTCCAGGGACCTTGAACACTGAAGCTTTCTTT
TRBJ2-7	TRBD2	TRBV7-2	NA	CASKPGLAGYEQYF	TGTGCCAGCAAGCCGGGACTAGCGGGCTACGAGCAGTACTTC
TRBJ2-3	NA	TRBV28	NA	CASSPDPIPTDTQYF	TGTGCCAGCAGTCCGGACCCTATACCCACAGATACGCAGTATTTT
TRBJ2-7	NA	TRBV19	NA	CASSVQGSSYEQYF	TGTGCCAGTAGTGTCCAGGGAAGCTCCTACGAGCAGTACTTC
TRBJ2-5	NA	TRBV7-3	few	CASSLNKGGETQYF	TGTGCCAGCAGCTTAAATAAGGGCGGGGAGACCCAGTACTTC
TRBJ2-7	NA	TRBV6-6	NA	CASTILGHEQYF	TGTGCCAGCACCATCTTGGGGCACGAGCAGTACTTC
TRBJ2-1	NA	TRBV11-3	NA	CASSHYNEQFF	TGTGCCAGCAGTCACTACAATGAGCAGTTCTTC
TRBJ2-2	TRBD1	TRBV6-6	NA	CASSSGTGVFGELFF	TGTGCCAGCAGCTCCGGGACAGGGGTGTTCGGGGAGCTGTTTTTT